These 30 T cell receptor beta chains were all obtained from the same sample, sequenced in a study of blood T cell repertoires in COVID-19. Profiled with immunoSEQ multiplex PCR; TCRdb holds only in-frame clones, not every one. Seen here are approximately 160,000 clones, around 81% observed once, and the top ten hold less than 6%. The sample consisted of PBMCs or T cells enriched from blood (not recorded which). The receptor set was obtained from a man aged 35 to 55 who had recovered from COVID-19.

On this clone: At one end the junction does not follow the germline gene, possibly because of a read error. The chain links TRBV7-3 to TRBJ1-2, with 9 nucleotides matching TRBD1. Germline CDR1 and CDR2: SGHTA and FQGTGA. The CDR3 spans 13 residues. The CDR3 DNA reads as TGTGCCAGCAGCTCAAATACAGGGGGCCTCCTTTACTTC. It yields the protein CASSSNTGGLLYF.

This clone was seen only a few times. The V call is TRBV15, the J call TRBJ1-5; D may be TRBD1 (5 bases). The CDR3 length is 17 residues. CDR1 is LNHNV, CDR2 YYDKDF, per germline (reference sequence). V was cut by 6 bases and J by 2 bases, with 20 bases left in between. CDR3 residues: CATSTTEGTLGNQPQHF. The CDR3 DNA reads TGTGCCACCAGTACGACCGAAGGGACTTTGGGCAATCAGCCCCAGCATTTT.

J is TRBJ1-5 and V is TRBV2; the D is unclear. V was pared by 6 bases and J by 2 bases, with 5 bases between. CDR3 length: 12 residues. Germline CDR1 is SNHLY and CDR2 is FYNNEI. CDR3 in amino acids: CASREGNQPQHF. The CDR3 region has the DNA TGTGCCAGCAGGGAGGGCAATCAGCCCCAGCATTTT.

This clone appeared a few times. The rearrangement joins TRBV2 to TRBJ1-6; tentative D call: TRBD1 (6 bases). The CDR3 loop spans 14 amino acids. With 6 bases removed from V and 10 bases from J, the gap between germline ends came to 16 bases. Germline loops: CDR1 SNHLY, CDR2 FYNNEI. CDR3 sequence (DNA): TGTGCCAGCAGGGAGGACAGCTTACCCTCACCCCTCCACTTT. Protein sequence: CASREDSLPSPLHF. Full variable domain (rest looked up from reference TRBV2 and TRBJ1-6): EPEVTQTPSHQVTQMGQEVILRCVPISNHLYFYWYRQILGQKVEFLVSFYNNEISEKSEIFDDQFSVERPDGSNFTLKIRSTKLEDSAMYFCASREDSLPSPLHFGNGTRLTVT.

The genes are TRBV6-5 and TRBJ1-1; maybe TRBD1 (6 bases). The CDR3 spans 14 residues. Trimming pared 5 bases from V and 5 bases from J, leaving 15 bases between. The V gene's germline CDR1 is MNHEY and CDR2 SVGAGI. The CDR3 sequence: CASSRTAGSTEAFF. As DNA, the CDR3 is TGTGCCAGCAGTCGGACAGCAGGCAGTACTGAAGCTTTCTTT.

The chain recombines TRBV27 with TRBJ2-1, with a possible D match to TRBD1 (6 bases). The germline V gene has CDR1 MNHEY and CDR2 SMNVEV (reference sequence). CDR3 length: 16 amino acids. V lost 4 bases, J lost 9 bases, and 22 bases lay in between. CDR3 sequence reads: CASSSNPGHSSGEQFF. As DNA, the CDR3 is TGTGCCAGCAGTTCGAATCCGGGACACTCCAGTGGTGAGCAGTTCTTC.

The V call is TRBV5-1, the J call TRBJ1-1; TRBD1 might be the D (5 bases). CDR1 is SGHRS and CDR2 is YFSETQ in the germline V gene. V was shortened by 3 bases and J by 2 bases, with 17 bases between the two germline ends. CDR3 length: 16 residues. Written as DNA, the CDR3 is TGCGCCAGCAGCTCCGGGGGGAGGGGAAGAAACACTGAAGCTTTCTTT. It is translated as CASSSGGRGRNTEAFF. Complete variable domain (other parts from reference TRBV5-1 and TRBJ1-1): KAGVTQTPRYLIKTRGQQVTLSCSPISGHRSVSWYQQTPGQGLQFLFEYFSETQRNKGNFPGRFSGRQFSNSRSEMNVSTLELGDSALYLCASSSGGRGRNTEAFFGQGTRLTVV.

V is TRBV3-1 (or the pseudogene TRBV3-2) and J is TRBJ2-2; D is possibly TRBD2 (5 bases). V gave up 4 bases and J gave up 5 bases, with 20 bases separating them. The CDR3 is 17 amino acids. CDR1 is LGHDT and CDR2 is YNNKEL in the germline V gene (reference sequence). CDR3 loop: CASSPPRTPVGTGELFF. DNA of the CDR3: TGTGCCAGCAGCCCCCCCCGGACTCCCGTGGGGACCGGGGAGCTGTTTTTT.

This rearrangement joins TRBV7-8 to TRBJ2-7, with unresolved D. Germline loops: CDR1 SGHVS, CDR2 FQNEAQ. The V end was cut by 2 bases, the J end by 1 base, with 9 bases between. The CDR3 sequence is 14 residues long. Written as DNA, the CDR3 is TGTGCCAGCAGCTTACAGGTGGATTCCTACGAGCAGTACGTC. The encoded protein is CASSLQVDSYEQYV.

The V gene is TRBV27, the J gene TRBJ2-1; TRBD1 might be the D (5 bases). This CDR3 contains 14 residues. The V gene's germline CDR1 is MNHEY and CDR2 SMNVEV (reference sequence). Deletions cut 5 bases from V and 7 bases from J, with 15 bases between. This CDR3 reads CASSPQGLRNEQFF. The DNA of the CDR3 is TGTGCCAGCAGTCCGCAGGGTCTCAGGAATGAGCAGTTCTTC.

The chain carries TRBV5-5 and TRBJ2-7; 7 nucleotides align to TRBD2. The CDR3 has 15 amino acids. V lost 0 bases to trimming and J lost 4 bases; unmatched junction nucleotides: 7. Germline loops: CDR1 SGHKS, CDR2 YYEKEE (reference sequence). CDR3 residues: CASSLGAGTKYEQYF. The CDR3 coding sequence is TGTGCCAGCAGCTTGGGGGCGGGGACTAAGTACGAGCAGTACTTC. The complete variable domain, with remaining parts taken from reference TRBV5-5 and TRBJ2-7, reads DAGVTQSPTHLIKTRGQQVTLRCSPISGHKSVSWYQQVLGQGPQFIFQYYEKEERGRGNFPDRFSARQFPNYSSELNVNALLLGDSALYLCASSLGAGTKYEQYFGPGTRLTVT.

This clone has just one count. The genes are TRBV6-2 or TRBV6-3 and TRBJ2-1; 12 bases line up with TRBD2. With 4 bases clipped from V and 10 bases from J, the junction kept 8 bases outside the gene matches. Germline values: CDR1 MNHEY, CDR2 SVGEGT. The CDR3 loop spans 15 amino acids. CDR3 in DNA: TGTGCCAGCAGTTCGACTAGCGGGGGCCGGAGAGAGCAGTTCTTC. Its protein product is CASSSTSGGRREQFF.

The J gene is TRBJ1-5, the V gene TRBV19; possible D gene TRBD1, 5 bases. This CDR3 spans 13 amino acids. In germline, CDR1 is LNHDA, CDR2 SQIVND (reference sequence). Between the trimmed V and J ends, which lost 2 bases and 4 bases, there was a span of 6 bases. The CDR3 spells CASSIKGNQPQHF. CDR3 DNA: TGTGCCAGTAGTATAAAGGGGAATCAGCCCCAGCATTTT.

The chain is built from TRBV7-6 and TRBJ1-3; possible D gene TRBD1, 5 bases. The V and J ends lost 3 bases and 3 bases respectively, with 18 bases between them. The CDR3 length is 17 residues. The germline V gene encodes CDR1 SGHVS and CDR2 FNYEAQ. The CDR3 reads CASSFYPTDHYGNTIYF. Here the CDR3 DNA reads TGTGCCAGCAGCTTCTACCCGACAGACCATTATGGAAACACCATATATTTT.

The chain employs TRBV12-3 or TRBV12-4 and TRBJ2-1; D perhaps matches TRBD1 (6 bases). This CDR3 contains 13 residues. Trimming removed 5 bases from V and 7 bases from J, with 12 bases in between. The CDR3 nucleotides are TGTGCCAGCAGTCTAAAACAGGGTAATGAGCAGTTCTTC. Its protein product is CASSLKQGNEQFF.

The chain combines TRBV19 with TRBJ1-1; TRBD1 matches 8 bases. Germline V gene lookup returns CDR1 LNHDA and CDR2 SQIVND (reference sequence). The CDR3 sequence is 15 residues long. Trimming removed 5 bases from V and 1 base from J; junction bases left unmatched: 6. The CDR3 nucleotides read TGTGCCAGTAGTTTCTCCGACAGGGGGAACACTGAAGCTTTCTTT. Translated, it gives CASSFSDRGNTEAFF.

V usage is TRBV21-1 and J usage is TRBJ1-6; whether TRBD1, the table's D call, matches the DNA was not checked. TRBV21-1 is a pseudogene. The CDR3 sequence is 15 residues long. As DNA, the CDR3 is TGTGCCAGCAGCAAAGGGGGCGCACGGAATTCACCCCTCCACTTT. It codes for CASSKGGARNSPLHF.

This chain connects TRBV11-2 to TRBJ1-2; tentatively, D is TRBD1 (5 bases). The CDR3 loop spans 14 amino acids. The germline CDR1 and CDR2 sequences are SGHAT and FQNNGV. V lost 7 bases to trimming and J lost 1 base, with 13 bases between them. DNA for the CDR3: TGTGCCAGCACTCAGGGCCGGATTAACTATGGCTACACCTTC. This codes for CASTQGRINYGYTF.

The chain couples TRBV5-5 to TRBJ1-2; TRBD1 aligns across 10 bases. Germline V gene data show CDR1 as SGHKS and CDR2 as YYEKEE (reference sequence). The CDR3 runs 16 residues. V was clipped by 0 bases and J by 4 bases; unmatched bases: 6. The CDR3 sequence is CASSLDRDRGSYGYTF. CDR3 nucleotide sequence: TGTGCCAGCAGCTTGGATCGGGACAGGGGATCCTATGGCTACACCTTC.

This rearrangement joins TRBV10-1 to TRBJ2-7; 7 bases are shared with TRBD2. The V gene end was trimmed by 6 bases and the J gene end by 2 bases; junction bases not matched to a gene: 13. CDR3 size: 16 residues. Germline V gives CDR1 WNHNN, CDR2 SYGVQD (reference sequence). CDR3 nucleotides: TGCGCCAGCAGGCCCGCAGCGGGACTTAGCCCCTACGAGCAGTACGTC. Translation: CASRPAAGLSPYEQYV.

The J gene is TRBJ2-3, the V gene TRBV11-3; D not resolved. The CDR3 has 13 amino acids. The germline gives CDR1 SGHNT, CDR2 YENEEA. V lost 5 bases and J 1 base, leaving 7 bases between the germline ends. The CDR3: CASSRGGTDTQYF. CDR3 DNA: TGTGCCAGCAGCCGAGGTGGCACAGATACGCAGTATTTT.

The rearrangement links TRBV13 to TRBJ2-3; TRBD2 agrees at 15 bases. V was pared by 5 bases and J by 4 bases, with 4 bases of the junction left unmatched. CDR3 length: 16 amino acids. Germline CDR1 reads PRHDT; CDR2 reads FYEKMQ (reference sequence). The CDR3 is CASSGGLAGGADTQYF. The CDR3 DNA follows: TGTGCCAGCAGCGGGGGACTAGCGGGGGGCGCAGATACGCAGTATTTT.

Note on this clone: The same CDR3 also results from other DNA sequences found in this sample. V and J are TRBV5-1 and TRBJ1-2; 7 bases align to TRBD1. The CDR3 is 14 residues long. V gave up 0 bases and J gave up 2 bases; unmatched junction bases: 1. Germline CDR1 and CDR2: SGHRS and YFSETQ. CDR3 residues: CASSLGQGNYGYTF. The CDR3 bases are TGCGCCAGCAGCTTGGGACAGGGAAACTATGGCTACACCTTC.

The rearrangement joins TRBV12-3 or TRBV12-4 to TRBJ1-2; D is uncertain. Trimming removed 3 bases from V and 6 bases from J, with 8 bases in between. The CDR3 loop spans 12 amino acids. The CDR3 sequence is CASSFGEHGYTF. The CDR3 DNA sequence: TGTGCCAGCAGTTTTGGAGAGCATGGCTACACCTTC.

The chain has TRBV19 and TRBJ1-1; TRBD1 might be the D (6 bases). The germline V and J ends were trimmed by 3 bases and 6 bases, with 17 bases remaining between them. The CDR3 length is 15 residues. Germline V lookup: CDR1 LNHDA, CDR2 SQIVND (reference sequence). The CDR3 here is CASSIRAGDFAEAFF. The CDR3 bases are TGTGCCAGTAGTATCAGAGCAGGGGATTTCGCTGAAGCTTTCTTT.

This rearrangement joins TRBV6-1 to TRBJ2-6; possible D gene TRBD2, 5 bases. Per the germline V gene, CDR1 is MNHNS and CDR2 is SASEGT. The CDR3 is 17 amino acids. Between the trimmed V and J ends, which lost 6 bases and 0 bases, there was a span of 15 bases. The CDR3 reads CASREHTAGSGANVLTF. The CDR3 region has the DNA TGTGCCAGCAGGGAACATACGGCGGGCTCTGGGGCCAACGTCCTGACTTTC.

This clone appeared many times. The rearrangement uses TRBV5-1 and TRBJ1-1; 8 bases match TRBD1. CDR1 SGHRS and CDR2 YFSETQ come from the germline V gene. The CDR3 has 14 residues. V gave up 2 bases and J gave up 4 bases; unmatched junction bases: 4. For the CDR3, the DNA is TGCGCCAGCAGCTTTCAGGGGGCGGGCACTGAAGCTTTCTTT. This encodes CASSFQGAGTEAFF.

The rearrangement joins TRBV19 to TRBJ1-6; D gene unclear. Germline CDR1 is LNHDA and CDR2 is SQIVND (reference sequence). The CDR3 is 14 amino acids. V gave up 5 bases and J gave up 6 bases, with 11 bases separating them. CDR3 region: CASSPGRGNSPLHF. CDR3 sequence (DNA): TGTGCCAGTAGTCCCGGCCGGGGTAATTCACCCCTCCACTTT.

The chain combines TRBV5-4 with TRBJ2-6; TRBD1 aligns across 8 bases. CDR3 size: 16 residues. Germline CDR1 SGHNT, CDR2 YYREEE (reference sequence). Unmatched junction bases numbered 1, after V lost 0 bases and J lost 2 bases. The CDR3: CASSLDRGTGANVLTF. CDR3 in DNA: TGTGCCAGCAGCTTGGACAGGGGGACTGGGGCCAACGTCCTGACTTTC.

V and J are TRBV3-1 (or the pseudogene TRBV3-2) and TRBJ2-7, with 8 bases fitting TRBD1. The CDR3 loop spans 16 amino acids. V shed 1 base and J 7 bases; nucleotides not matched to a gene: 12. Per germline, CDR1 LGHDT and CDR2 YNNKEL (reference sequence). As DNA, the CDR3 is TGTGCCAGCAGCCAAGTCCGTGCGACAGGGGTTTGGGAGCAGTACTTC. Protein product: CASSQVRATGVWEQYF.